This T cell receptor beta chain was recovered during a study of sequential checkpoint blockade in melanoma. Specified treatment: randomized to nivolumab then ipilimumab (arm A) or the reverse (arm B). Sorted cells were live CD3+CD8+, lacking CD19 and CD56, from PBMCs. Germline V CDR1 and CDR2: SGHAT, FQNNGV. V trimming: 0 bases; J trimming: 0 bases; junction bases outside the gene matches: 6. The CDR3 is made up of 18 amino acids. Some clones are missing from TCRdb's copy, which holds only in-frame ones; the method was immunoSEQ multiplex PCR. The sample holds more than 15,000 clones; around two thirds are singletons and the top ten take 20% to 25%.

The chain is built from TRBV11-2 and TRBJ2-3; 10 bases are shared with TRBD2. The source was CD8+ T cells sorted from blood (inferred from file names), collected from a patient given nivolumab and ipilimumab in sequence. The origin of this receptor is a human donor with melanoma. DNA for the CDR3: TGTGCCAGCAGCTTAGAATTAGCGGGGGGCGCTAGCACAGATACGCAGTATTTT. This sequence encodes CASSLELAGGASTDTQYF.